These 9 T cell receptor beta chains share one sample of origin, sequenced in a study of CD8+CD57+ T cells in acquired aplastic anemia. Using genomic DNA as the template, TCR beta VDJ and CDR3 profiling was carried out. TCRdb analysed the reads with MiXCR anew, one entry per CDR3 protein. The table records roughly 190,000 distinct CDR3 sequences, roughly half of them present only once. The specimen was sorted CD4+, CD8+, or CD8+CD57+ T cells (not recorded which) from PBMCs. The source of these receptors is a human donor in good health, serving as a control.

The table lists this clonotype with a count of one. The CDR3 ends on some other residue instead of the conserved phenylalanine or tryptophan, so this is likely a read error. The chain employs TRBV28 and TRBJ1-5; D remains unclear. Per germline, CDR1 MDHEN and CDR2 SYDVKM. The V and J ends lost 3 bases and 6 bases respectively, with 6 bases between them. The CDR3 totals 12 residues. The chain's CDR3 is CASSFRIQPQHS. DNA for the CDR3: TGTGCCAGCAGTTTTAGGATTCAGCCCCAGCATTCT.

The table lists this clonotype with a count of one. The chain has TRBV19 and TRBJ2-3; no reliable D call. This CDR3 is 12 amino acids long. Trimming removed 1 base from V and 5 bases from J, with 4 bases in between. CDR1 and CDR2 from the germline V gene are LNHDA and SQIVND (reference sequence). This chain's CDR3 is CASSIGEDTQYF. CDR3 DNA sequence: TGTGCCAGTAGTATAGGTGAAGATACGCAGTATTTT.

This clonotype was counted between two and nine times. The chain links TRBV7-2 to TRBJ2-7; D is undetermined. V was trimmed by 3 bases and J by 6 bases, leaving 6 bases between them. Germline V gene data show CDR1 as SGHTA and CDR2 as FQGNSA. CDR3 size: 11 residues. DNA for the CDR3: TGTGCCAGCAGCTTGACCAGCGAGCAGTACTTC. Translated: CASSLTSEQYF.

The CDR3 loop is CASTLNTEAFF. The CDR3 DNA is TGTGCCAGCACTCTGAACACTGAAGCTTTCTTT. This chain connects TRBV2 to TRBJ1-1; D remains ambiguous. Trimming took 7 bases from V and 0 from J, leaving 3 bases between them. The CDR3 is 11 amino acids. From germline, CDR1 is SNHLY and CDR2 FYNNEI. Together with reference TRBV2 and TRBJ1-1, the CDR3 gives the full variable domain: EPEVTQTPSHQVTQMGQEVILRCVPISNHLYFYWYRQILGQKVEFLVSFYNNEISEKSEIFDDQFSVERPDGSNFTLKIRSTKLEDSAMYFCASTLNTEAFFGQGTRLTVV.

The V and J genes are TRBV24-1 and TRBJ1-5; D unclear. Germline V lookup: CDR1 KGHDR, CDR2 SFDVKD. The V and J ends lost 9 bases and 1 base respectively, with 18 bases between them. The CDR3 is 16 residues long. CDR3 coding DNA: TGTGCCACCCCCGACCAGCGGACGGTAAGCAATCAGCCCCAGCATTTT. It yields the protein CATPDQRTVSNQPQHF.

This clonotype was observed at least ten times. The chain uses TRBV2 and TRBJ1-1, with D possibly TRBD1 on 6 matching bases. CDR3 length: 14 residues. Trimming took off 1 base at V and 1 base at J, with 7 bases between the two ends. Germline loops: CDR1 SNHLY, CDR2 FYNNEI. The CDR3 is CASSEGTENTEAFF. Here the CDR3 DNA reads TGTGCCAGCAGTGAAGGGACAGAGAACACTGAAGCTTTCTTT.

The rearrangement uses TRBV12-3 or TRBV12-4 and TRBJ1-2; 7 bases are shared with TRBD1. The CDR3 loop spans 14 amino acids. J gave up 2 bases and V 11 bases, and 11 bases lay outside the gene matches. The CDR3 nucleotides are TGTGCCGTCAGGGGGGGGGGTCGAAACTATGGCTACACCTTC. The encoded protein is CAVRGGGRNYGYTF.

As regards this clonotype: Given a much more abundant clone one base away, this may be a read error. The chain couples TRBV6-5 to TRBJ1-1; D is possibly TRBD1 (5 bases). This CDR3 is 15 amino acids long. Germline-derived CDR1 and CDR2 are MNHEY and SVGAGI. The CDR3 coding sequence is TGTGCCAGCAGTTCTCCCTCGACAGCGAACACTGGAGCTTTCTTT. It specifies CASSSPSTANTGAFF.

This clonotype was seen once. The J gene is TRBJ1-6, the V gene TRBV7-6; weak D call: TRBD1 (5 bases). Trimming took 0 bases from V and 1 from J, leaving 10 bases between them. Germline CDR1 SGHVS, CDR2 FNYEAQ. The CDR3 totals 17 residues. CDR3 DNA: TGTGCCAGCAGCTTAGCCGGGGCCGGGTCCTATAATTCACCCCTCCACTTT. Translation gives CASSLAGAGSYNSPLHF.